The 18 T cell receptor beta chains reported below all come from one sample, sequenced in a study of chemoradiotherapy in HPV16-positive cancers. Using immunoSEQ multiplex PCR, the repertoire was profiled, and TCRdb retains in-frame clones only, with some absent. Among tens of thousands of clones, around 75% were seen once, and the ten largest hold 2.6%. Sampling was carried out from a patient who underwent chemoradiotherapy. These receptor sequences come from a human donor with HPV-associated anogenital cancer.

CDR3 sequence: CSGSTGINYGYTF. The CDR3 DNA follows: TGCAGCGGTTCTACAGGGATTAACTATGGCTACACCTTC. J is TRBJ1-2 and V is TRBV29-1; perhaps TRBD1 as D (6 bases). The CDR3 is made up of 13 amino acids. V was clipped by 7 bases and J by 1 base, with 13 bases between them. Germline V gene lookup returns CDR1 SQVTM and CDR2 ANQGSEA.

This clone has a handful of counts. The chain employs TRBV18 and TRBJ1-2, with TRBD1 as a possible D gene (6 bases). The CDR3 length is 13 residues. Trimming cost V 3 bases and J 5 bases, with 10 bases left between them. From germline, CDR1 is KGHSH and CDR2 LQKENI. DNA for the CDR3: TGTGCCAGCTCACCGACAGGTGGTTATGGCTACACCTTC. This translates into CASSPTGGYGYTF.

This chain joins TRBV4-1 and TRBJ1-5; 10 bases map to TRBD1. Germline values: CDR1 MGHRA, CDR2 YSYEKL. V shed 0 bases, J shed 5 bases, and the junction held 4 bases outside the gene matches. The CDR3 length is 16 residues. The CDR3: CASSQDSTGGHQPQHF. CDR3 bases: TGCGCCAGCAGCCAAGATTCGACAGGGGGCCATCAGCCCCAGCATTTT.

The chain joins TRBV7-2 to TRBJ2-7; perhaps D is TRBD1 or TRBD2 (5 bases each). The CDR3 runs 14 residues. Looked up from germline, CDR1 is SGHTA and CDR2 is FQGNSA. The V and J ends lost 4 bases and 4 bases respectively, with 14 bases between them. The CDR3 DNA reads as TGTGCCAGCAGCTCTCCGGGACGGCAATACGAGCAGTACTTC. As protein: CASSSPGRQYEQYF.

V is TRBV2 and J is TRBJ1-2, with no clear D. This CDR3 has 12 amino acids. CDR1 SNHLY and CDR2 FYNNEI come from the germline V gene. V lost 8 bases and J 5 bases, leaving 12 bases between the germline ends. As DNA, the CDR3 is TGTGCCAGCGATAGGGAGGGATATGGCTACACCTTC. Translation gives CASDREGYGYTF. The whole variable domain, filled in from reference TRBV2 and TRBJ1-2, reads EPEVTQTPSHQVTQMGQEVILRCVPISNHLYFYWYRQILGQKVEFLVSFYNNEISEKSEIFDDQFSVERPDGSNFTLKIRSTKLEDSAMYFCASDREGYGYTFGSGTRLTVV.

This clone was detected only a few times. V usage is TRBV7-8 and J usage is TRBJ2-3; D unclear. This CDR3 is built from 13 residues. Deletions cut 1 base from V and 10 bases from J, with 12 bases between. Germline V lookup: CDR1 SGHVS, CDR2 FQNEAQ. In DNA, the CDR3 is TGTGCCAGCAGCTTAGGTCTGGCAGTGGCGCAGTATTTT. Its protein is CASSLGLAVAQYF.

The chain links TRBV6-1 to TRBJ2-7; D gene uncertain. Trimming shortened V by 4 bases and J by 3 bases, and 7 bases separated the two germline ends. The CDR3 covers 12 residues. Germline V CDR1 and CDR2: MNHNS, SASEGT. CDR3 coding DNA: TGTGCCAGCAGTGTTTGGGGCTACGAGCAGTACTTC. This codes for CASSVWGYEQYF.

This clone came up a few times. The chain uses TRBV6-6 and TRBJ1-5; possibly TRBD1 for D (5 bases). V lost 2 bases, J lost 6 bases, and 8 bases lay in between. The CDR3 extends over 13 amino acids. Germline V gene data show CDR1 as MNHNY and CDR2 as SVGAGI (reference sequence). CDR3 region: CASSYTGGQPQHF. The CDR3 DNA reads as TGTGCCAGCAGTTACACGGGGGGTCAGCCCCAGCATTTT.

J is TRBJ2-7 and V is TRBV30; 7 nucleotides match TRBD1. J gave up 7 bases and V 4 bases, and 10 bases lay outside the gene matches. From germline, CDR1 is GTSNPN and CDR2 SVGIG (reference sequence). This CDR3 is 13 amino acids long. The CDR3, as DNA: TGTGCCTGGAATGTTGCGGTCAGGGGGGAGCAGTACTTC. As protein: CAWNVAVRGEQYF. Supplemented by reference TRBV30 and TRBJ2-7, the full variable domain reads SQTIHQWPATLVQPVGSPLSLECTVEGTSNPNLYWYRQAAGRGLQLLFYSVGIGQISSEVPQNLSASRPQDRQFILSSKKLLLSDSGFYLCAWNVAVRGEQYFGPGTRLTVT.

This sequence joins TRBV6-1 and TRBJ2-2; TRBD1 aligns across 7 bases. V was pared by 6 bases and J by 6 bases, with 7 bases of the junction left unmatched. This CDR3 spans 14 amino acids. Germline CDR1 reads MNHNS; CDR2 reads SASEGT. The CDR3 loop is CASSRDSLSGELFF. The DNA of the CDR3 is TGTGCCAGCAGCAGGGACAGCCTTTCCGGGGAGCTGTTTTTT.

CDR3 sequence reads: CASSGAAGQPYEQYF. DNA for the CDR3: TGTGCCAGCAGCGGTGCTGCGGGACAGCCCTACGAGCAGTACTTC. The chain recombines TRBV5-4 with TRBJ2-7; a possible D gene is TRBD1 (7 bases). This CDR3 contains 15 residues. Germline CDR1 and CDR2: SGHNT and YYREEE (reference sequence). The V end lost 4 bases, the J end lost 2 bases, and 16 bases lay between the germline ends.

This clone appeared a few times. V usage is TRBV20-1 and J usage is TRBJ2-1; D unclear. Trimming removed 2 bases from V and 10 bases from J, with 9 bases in between. The CDR3 is 11 amino acids. Germline CDR1 DFQATT, CDR2 SNEGSKA (reference sequence). The CDR3 reads CSARFPEEQFF. CDR3 DNA sequence: TGCAGTGCTAGATTCCCTGAGGAGCAGTTCTTC.

The chain employs TRBV7-3 and TRBJ2-2, with D perhaps assigned TRBD1 or TRBD2 (5 bases each). CDR1 SGHTA and CDR2 FQGTGA come from the germline V gene. V dropped 0 bases and J dropped 7 bases, with 12 bases sitting between them. This CDR3 is built from 15 residues. The CDR3 here is CASSLTGTTDGELFF. The CDR3 coding sequence is TGTGCCAGCAGCTTAACCGGGACGACAGACGGGGAGCTGTTTTTT.

The chain carries TRBV27 and TRBJ2-2, with TRBD2 matching 8 bases. This CDR3 spans 16 amino acids. The junction had 6 bases not matched to a gene; V was cut back by 6 bases and J by 0 bases. Germline CDR1 is MNHEY and CDR2 is SMNVEV (reference sequence). In nucleotides, the CDR3 is TGTGCCAGCAGCCACGGGACTAGAGCGAACACCGGGGAGCTGTTTTTT. Translated, it gives CASSHGTRANTGELFF.

The chain links TRBV5-1 to TRBJ1-1, with a tentative D call TRBD1 (5 bases). This CDR3 has 17 amino acids. Germline values: CDR1 SGHRS, CDR2 YFSETQ. V was clipped by 1 base and J by 3 bases, with 19 bases between them. The CDR3 reads CASSLWGGTTEDTEAFF. The CDR3 coding sequence is TGCGCCAGCAGCTTGTGGGGGGGGACGACAGAGGACACTGAAGCTTTCTTT.

The chain employs TRBV5-1 and TRBJ2-2; TRBD2 matches at 7 bases. The germline CDR1 and CDR2 sequences are SGHRS and YFSETQ. V shed 1 base, J shed 0 bases, and the junction held 3 bases outside the gene matches. The CDR3 runs 16 residues. CDR3 amino acids: CASSLTGGTNTGELFF. The CDR3 DNA is TGCGCCAGCAGCTTGACGGGAGGAACGAACACCGGGGAGCTGTTTTTT.

This clone was seen a few times. The chain uses TRBV15 and TRBJ1-1, with 7 nucleotides matching TRBD1. This CDR3 has 17 amino acids. CDR1 and CDR2 from the germline V gene are LNHNV and YYDKDF (reference sequence). Unmatched junction bases numbered 8, after V lost 1 base and J lost 0 bases. CDR3 DNA: TGTGCCACCAGCAGAGGTACTTGGGACAGCATGAACACTGAAGCTTTCTTT. Amino acids: CATSRGTWDSMNTEAFF.

This sequence joins TRBV19 and TRBJ2-3; 7 bases map to TRBD1. The length of the CDR3 is 14 residues. V trimming: 5 bases; J trimming: 3 bases; junction bases outside the gene matches: 5. Germline CDR1 is LNHDA and CDR2 is SQIVND (reference sequence). The CDR3 bases are TGTGCCAGTAGTTCGACAGGGAGAACAGATACGCAGTATTTT. Its protein is CASSSTGRTDTQYF.